This T cell receptor beta chain is drawn from a study of T-cell reconstitution after alpha-beta-depleted transplantation in children. This clonotype was seen many times. The antigen remains undetermined. For TCRbeta, the library was prepared with unique molecular identifiers. MiXCR was run by TCRdb on the PCR reads, yielding one entry per CDR3 protein. The sample contains roughly 280,000 distinct CDR3 sequences, roughly 11% of which appear only once. Overall study results and limits: Several hundred expanded graft clones reportedly were the source of alpha-beta T cells about two months after transplant.

Germline CDR1 reads ENHRY; CDR2 reads SYGVKD. Trimming at V came to 1 base and at J to 4 bases, leaving 2 bases not matched to a gene. The CDR3 covers 14 residues. This sequence originates from a male patient between 2 and 15 years old who had a stem cell transplant for chronic granulomatous disease, so the T cells may come from the graft donor. Source: peripheral blood, taken 180 days after TCRalphabeta/CD19-depleted stem cell transplant. V is TRBV10-3 and J is TRBJ2-7; 9 bases match TRBD1. CDR3 nucleotides: TGTGCCATCAGTGAGTTCGGACAGGGGTACGAGCAGTACTTC. It is translated as CAISEFGQGYEQYF.